Listed below are T cell receptor beta chains from one sample, sequenced in a study of CD8+CD57+ T cells in acquired aplastic anemia. TCRdb independently ran MiXCR on the reads; one entry per CDR3 protein. There are some 180,000 distinct CDR3 sequences in the sample; about three fifths occur only once, and about 39% lies in the top ten. The material sequenced was sorted CD4+, CD8+, or CD8+CD57+ T cells (not recorded which) from PBMCs. The origin of the receptors is a human donor with aplastic anemia. The CDR3 runs from the conserved cysteine through the conserved F or W. A D gene is named only where the DNA matches it firmly. Rows may omit the clone size; those that give it use once, few, many or a size class.

abundance: few; j_gene: TRBJ2-7; d_gene: TRBD2; v_gene: TRBV7-8; CDR3nt: TGTGCCAGCAGCTGGACTAGCGGCACCTACGAGCAGTACTTC; CDR3aa: CASSWTSGTYEQYF
abundance: .; j_gene: TRBJ1-2; d_gene: TRBD1; v_gene: TRBV7-9; CDR3nt: TGTGCCAGCAGCTTAACAGGGGATGGCTACACCTTC; CDR3aa: CASSLTGDGYTF
abundance: few; j_gene: TRBJ1-6; d_gene: TRBD1; v_gene: TRBV7-2; CDR3nt: TGTGCCAGCACCCAAAGCAGGGGGCTGTCACCCCTCCACTTT; CDR3aa: CASTQSRGLSPLHF
abundance: few; j_gene: TRBJ1-2; d_gene: TRBD1; v_gene: TRBV7-2; CDR3nt: TGTGCCAGCAGCTTAGTACCGGGAGGGGGCGCAGGCTATGGCTACACCTTC; CDR3aa: CASSLVPGGGAGYGYTF
abundance: .; j_gene: TRBJ2-7; d_gene: TRBD1; v_gene: TRBV7-2; CDR3nt: TGTGCCAGCAGCCGAGGGACAGAATACGAGCAGTACTTC; CDR3aa: CASSRGTEYEQYF
abundance: many; j_gene: TRBJ2-7; d_gene: .; v_gene: TRBV2; CDR3nt: TGTGCCAGCAGTGATAACTACGAGCAGTACTTC; CDR3aa: CASSDNYEQYF
abundance: .; j_gene: TRBJ2-1; d_gene: TRBD2; v_gene: TRBV24-1; CDR3nt: TGTGCCACCAGTGATTTGGCTAGCGGGAGCCTCGATGAGCAGTTCTTC; CDR3aa: CATSDLASGSLDEQFF
abundance: many; j_gene: TRBJ1-2; d_gene: .; v_gene: TRBV24-1; CDR3nt: TGTGCCACCAGTGATAACAAGGCCGATAAACTATATGGCTACACCTTC; CDR3aa: CATSDNKADKLYGYTF
abundance: many; j_gene: TRBJ2-7; d_gene: .; v_gene: TRBV10-3; CDR3nt: TGTGCCATCAGCCTTACCGGGAGCCAAACCTACGAGCAGTACTTC; CDR3aa: CAISLTGSQTYEQYF
abundance: .; j_gene: TRBJ2-1; d_gene: TRBD1; v_gene: TRBV7-9; CDR3nt: TGTGCCAGCAGCTCCCAGACAGGGAGCTCCTACAATGAGCAGTTCTTC; CDR3aa: CASSSQTGSSYNEQFF
abundance: many; j_gene: TRBJ1-2; d_gene: TRBD1; v_gene: TRBV6-2/TRBV6-3; CDR3nt: TGTGCCAGCAGACTCGCATACCTCACAGGGGATGGCTACACCTTC; CDR3aa: CASRLAYLTGDGYTF
abundance: .; j_gene: TRBJ2-1; d_gene: .; v_gene: TRBV20-1; CDR3nt: TGCAGTGCTACGGGGTTGTCCTACAATGAGCAGTTCTTC; CDR3aa: CSATGLSYNEQFF
abundance: .; j_gene: TRBJ2-3; d_gene: .; v_gene: TRBV19; CDR3nt: TGTGCCAGTAGTATGCAACTCGGTTCTTCGCAGTATTTT; CDR3aa: CASSMQLGSSQYF
abundance: .; j_gene: TRBJ2-1; d_gene: TRBD2; v_gene: TRBV6-2/TRBV6-3; CDR3nt: TGTGCCAGCAGTTACACGGCGGGAGGGCTGGATGAGCAGTTCTTC; CDR3aa: CASSYTAGGLDEQFF
abundance: .; j_gene: TRBJ2-1; d_gene: TRBD1; v_gene: TRBV24-1; CDR3nt: TGTGCCACCAGTGATGCACGTGGGACAGGGCATAATGAGCAGTTCTTC; CDR3aa: CATSDARGTGHNEQFF
abundance: .; j_gene: TRBJ2-7; d_gene: .; v_gene: TRBV19; CDR3nt: TGTGCCAGTAGTATACTGCCGGGCGGCGAGTACGAGCAGTACTTC; CDR3aa: CASSILPGGEYEQYF
abundance: many; j_gene: TRBJ2-7; d_gene: .; v_gene: TRBV14; CDR3nt: TGTGCCAGCAGCCGCGGGATCGGACCCGCCTACGAGCAGTACTTC; CDR3aa: CASSRGIGPAYEQYF
abundance: many; j_gene: TRBJ2-1; d_gene: TRBD1; v_gene: TRBV12-3/TRBV12-4; CDR3nt: TGTGCCAGCTACCTTACGGGACAGGGGGGCTATGAGCAGTTCTTC; CDR3aa: CASYLTGQGGYEQFF
abundance: .; j_gene: TRBJ2-1; d_gene: .; v_gene: TRBV19; CDR3nt: TGTGCCCCCCCCGGCCCCTACAATGAGCAGTTCTTC; CDR3aa: CAPPGPYNEQFF
abundance: .; j_gene: TRBJ1-2; d_gene: .; v_gene: TRBV27; CDR3nt: TGTGCCAGCAGTCGACAGGCGTTCTATGGCTACACCTTC; CDR3aa: CASSRQAFYGYTF
abundance: .; j_gene: TRBJ1-1; d_gene: TRBD1; v_gene: TRBV19; CDR3nt: TGTGCCACCCAACGGCCCGGGACAGGGTTAACTGAAGCTTTCTTT; CDR3aa: CATQRPGTGLTEAFF
abundance: .; j_gene: TRBJ1-5; d_gene: .; v_gene: TRBV5-5; CDR3nt: TGTGCCAGCAGCTATACAGATAGCAATCAGCCCCAGCATTTT; CDR3aa: CASSYTDSNQPQHF
abundance: .; j_gene: TRBJ2-1; d_gene: TRBD2; v_gene: TRBV20-1; CDR3nt: TGCAGTGCTAAGACTAGCTGGAATGAGCAGTTCTTC; CDR3aa: CSAKTSWNEQFF
abundance: .; j_gene: TRBJ1-3; d_gene: .; v_gene: TRBV29-1; CDR3nt: TGCAGCGTTGTAGAGGGTTCTGGAAACACCATATATTTT; CDR3aa: CSVVEGSGNTIYF
abundance: .; j_gene: TRBJ1-5; d_gene: .; v_gene: TRBV19; CDR3nt: TGTGCCAGTAGTATAGACCTATCGGCCCAGCATTTT; CDR3aa: CASSIDLSAQHF
abundance: few; j_gene: TRBJ1-2; d_gene: .; v_gene: TRBV29-1; CDR3nt: TGCAGCGCAATGGGGGCAGATGGCTACACCTTC; CDR3aa: CSAMGADGYTF
abundance: .; j_gene: TRBJ1-2; d_gene: TRBD1; v_gene: TRBV2; CDR3nt: TGTGCCAGCATGGGACAGGGGGCTAACTATAGCTACACCTTC; CDR3aa: CASMGQGANYSYTF
abundance: .; j_gene: TRBJ2-3; d_gene: .; v_gene: TRBV15; CDR3nt: TGTGCCACCAGCAGACAGGCAACCGATACGCAGTATTTT; CDR3aa: CATSRQATDTQYF
abundance: .; j_gene: TRBJ2-5; d_gene: TRBD1; v_gene: TRBV10-3; CDR3nt: TGTGCCATCAGTGAGACGGACAGGGGGTATGAGACCCAGTACTTC; CDR3aa: CAISETDRGYETQYF
abundance: .; j_gene: TRBJ1-2; d_gene: TRBD1; v_gene: TRBV7-9; CDR3nt: TGTGCCAGCCAGGGGGGTAACTATGGCTACACCTTC; CDR3aa: CASQGGNYGYTF
abundance: .; j_gene: TRBJ1-2; d_gene: .; v_gene: TRBV20-1; CDR3nt: TGCAGTGCTAGAGATCTTAGTGCTAACTATGGCTACACCTTC; CDR3aa: CSARDLSANYGYTF
abundance: .; j_gene: TRBJ1-4; d_gene: .; v_gene: TRBV20-1; CDR3nt: TGCAGTGCTAGATTCCAGGGACGGAAACTGTTTTTT; CDR3aa: CSARFQGRKLFF
abundance: once; j_gene: TRBJ1-5; d_gene: .; v_gene: TRBV24-1; CDR3nt: TGTGCCACCCGTTCTAACGAAGAGCCCCAGCATTTT; CDR3aa: CATRSNEEPQHF
abundance: .; j_gene: TRBJ1-5; d_gene: TRBD1; v_gene: TRBV9; CDR3nt: TGTGCCAGCAGCGTAGAGGGGGCTCCCAATCAGCCCCAGCATTTT; CDR3aa: CASSVEGAPNQPQHF
abundance: .; j_gene: TRBJ2-3; d_gene: .; v_gene: TRBV20-1; CDR3nt: TGCAGTGCTAAGGCGGGGAAAGGCACAGATACGCAGTATTTT; CDR3aa: CSAKAGKGTDTQYF
abundance: .; j_gene: TRBJ1-5; d_gene: .; v_gene: TRBV2; CDR3nt: TGTGCCAGCAGGGATGGGGGCACTCAGCCCCAGCATTTT; CDR3aa: CASRDGGTQPQHF
abundance: few; j_gene: TRBJ1-1; d_gene: .; v_gene: TRBV24-1; CDR3nt: TGTGCCACCAGTGGAACAGGTTCGGCCAACACTGAAGCTTTCTTT; CDR3aa: CATSGTGSANTEAFF
abundance: many; j_gene: TRBJ2-5; d_gene: TRBD2; v_gene: TRBV7-8; CDR3nt: TGTGCCAGCAGCTTAGGGCGGGGGGGCCTTCGAGAGACCCAGTACTTC; CDR3aa: CASSLGRGGLRETQYF
abundance: once; j_gene: TRBJ1-5; d_gene: .; v_gene: TRBV11-3; CDR3nt: TGTGCCAGCAGTCCTAATAGGCTGGTTCAGCCCCAGCATTTT; CDR3aa: CASSPNRLVQPQHF
abundance: many; j_gene: TRBJ1-3; d_gene: .; v_gene: TRBV5-8; CDR3nt: TGTGCCAGCAGCGGGGGGCAAACTGGAAACACCATATATTTT; CDR3aa: CASSGGQTGNTIYF
abundance: few; j_gene: TRBJ2-1; d_gene: .; v_gene: TRBV2; CDR3nt: TGTGCCAGCAGGGCGCCCCTAGGTGAGCAGTTCTTC; CDR3aa: CASRAPLGEQFF
abundance: .; j_gene: TRBJ2-1; d_gene: TRBD1; v_gene: TRBV29-1; CDR3nt: TGCAGCGTTCGGGGGGACAGGGTATCCAATGAGCAGTTCTTC; CDR3aa: CSVRGDRVSNEQFF
abundance: .; j_gene: TRBJ1-6; d_gene: .; v_gene: TRBV12-3/TRBV12-4; CDR3nt: TGTGCCAGCAGTTACGGTCCCGAGGGGAAGTCGGCCCATTCACCCCTCCACTTT; CDR3aa: CASSYGPEGKSAHSPLHF
abundance: .; j_gene: TRBJ1-2; d_gene: TRBD1; v_gene: TRBV10-3; CDR3nt: TGTGCCATCAGTGAGCCGTTGGACAGGGGCAACTATGGCTACACCTTC; CDR3aa: CAISEPLDRGNYGYTF
abundance: .; j_gene: TRBJ1-2; d_gene: TRBD1; v_gene: TRBV25-1; CDR3nt: TGCGCCAGCGGGTGGGACAGGTATGGCTACACCTTC; CDR3aa: CASGWDRYGYTF
abundance: .; j_gene: TRBJ1-1; d_gene: TRBD1; v_gene: TRBV19; CDR3nt: TGTGCCAGTACCCTAGGGACAGCCCGAACCACTGAAGCTTTCTTT; CDR3aa: CASTLGTARTTEAFF
abundance: .; j_gene: TRBJ2-7; d_gene: TRBD1; v_gene: TRBV20-1; CDR3nt: TGCAGTGCTAGTCGGGGGACAGGGTGGGACGAGCAGTACTTC; CDR3aa: CSASRGTGWDEQYF
abundance: .; j_gene: TRBJ1-4; d_gene: .; v_gene: TRBV29-1; CDR3nt: TGCAGCGTTTATTCTCGGGCTCTTGTTGGGGGCATCGCAGATGAAAAACTGTTTTTT; CDR3aa: CSVYSRALVGGIADEKLFF